This is a list of T cell receptor beta chains from one sample in a study of cytomegalovirus exposure and HLA in healthy donors. Using immunoSEQ multiplex PCR, the repertoire was profiled, and TCRdb retains in-frame clones only, with some absent. Of about 110,000 clones in the sample, 75% are singletons; the top ten hold about 2.5%. What was sequenced was PBMCs. The receptor source for this set is a man aged 40-50 years in good health and CMV-seronegative. CDR3s include the opening cysteine and the closing phenylalanine or tryptophan.

v_gene	j_gene	CDR3aa
TRBV19	TRBJ1-5	CASSMLEGRSQPQHF
TRBV19	TRBJ1-2	CASRQGNYGYTF
TRBV4-2	TRBJ2-7	CASSGSGGLMYEQYF
TRBV19	TRBJ1-1	CASSLGQNTEAFF
TRBV7-2	TRBJ1-1	CASSLGGVGTEAFF
TRBV7-9	TRBJ1-2	CASSVMAVDGYTF
TRBV6-1	TRBJ2-3	CASSEDSGGAADTQYF
TRBV4-2	TRBJ1-6	CASSQTNSPLHF
TRBV5-5	TRBJ2-5	CASSFRGRGGETQYF
TRBV6-5	.	CASSSASEQYF
TRBV19	TRBJ2-7	CASSMRLRSYEQYF
TRBV2	TRBJ2-6	CASRGHRSGANVLTF
TRBV4-2	TRBJ2-7	CASSQEPGISSYEQYF
TRBV10-3	TRBJ2-1	CAISDGRGSYNEQFF
TRBV7-2	TRBJ2-3	CASSQQSVAGGLGDTQYF
TRBV6-7	TRBJ2-7	CASSTGTPEVRAPYEQYF
TRBV7-2	TRBJ2-1	CASSLVGRGNNEQFF
TRBV11-2	TRBJ1-4	CASSLVRATNEKLFF
TRBV5-6	TRBJ2-3	CASRHRGGGTDTQYF
TRBV5-1	TRBJ2-3	CASTTTGSDTQYF
TRBV6-1	TRBJ2-1	CASSEEAGGQEQFF
TRBV11-2	TRBJ2-7	CASSSYGVYF
TRBV2	TRBJ1-5	CASSLQGASNQPQHF
TRBV5-1	TRBJ2-1	CASTQGVTADNEQFF
TRBV7-2	.	CASSTQDYEQYF
TRBV2	TRBJ1-5	CASKSIMSGNQPQHF
TRBV6-1	TRBJ1-2	CASSKQGAPNYGYTF
TRBV7-7	TRBJ1-2	CASSLVPGEGGYTF